This TCR beta chain originates from a study of early T cells in non-severe SARS-CoV-2 infection. Looking at the study overall: Unpaired chains resulted from sequencing bulk RNA of unsorted whole blood.

Findings and limits, study-wide: Anti-spike CD8 responses were favored by VDJdb matching, which missed private and CD4 specificities.

Individual cDNA molecules received unique molecular identifiers during library preparation. TCRdb passed the 5' RACE reads through MiXCR, listing each CDR3 protein once. Here the sample spans 55,000 to 65,000 distinct CDR3 sequences, more than 12% being singletons. This clonotype has just a few counts. As yet, its antigen is unknown. Germline V lookup: CDR1 SGHRS, CDR2 YFSETQ. The V end was cut by 4 bases, the J end by 1 base, with 16 bases between. The CDR3 contains 16 residues. J is TRBJ2-3 and V is TRBV5-1, with TRBD2 as a possible D gene (6 bases). Sample: whole blood, taken at baseline. The TCR comes from an adult who was a healthcare worker with PCR-confirmed SARS-CoV-2 infection or an uninfected control (not recorded which). In DNA, the CDR3 is TGCGCCAGCAGCCAGGAACGGGGGAGCGGCACAGATACGCAGTATTTT. Its translation: CASSQERGSGTDTQYF.